These 31 T cell receptor beta chains share one sample of origin, sequenced in a study of cytomegalovirus exposure and HLA in healthy donors. PCR employed 60 Vbeta and 13 Jbeta primers. Assay: immunoSEQ multiplex PCR; the TCRdb copy retains only in-frame clones and omits some. The sample includes approximately 150,000 clones, 70% to 90% of them seen just once. Material for sequencing was PBMCs. The receptors originated from a woman between 40 and 55 years old in good health and CMV-seropositive.

V gene TRBV12-5 combines with J gene TRBJ2-5, with D tentatively TRBD2 (5 bases). The CDR3 is 14 residues long. Trimming left V 6 bases short and J 4 bases short, with 15 bases between. Germline-derived CDR1 and CDR2 are LGHNT and FRNRAP. CDR3 sequence (DNA): TGTGCTAGTGGGGCCGAGGGCGGTCCAGAGACCCAGTACTTC. Translation: CASGAEGGPETQYF.

This clone has just one count. The chain is built from TRBV7-6 and TRBJ2-3, with D perhaps TRBD2 (6 bases). The length of the CDR3 is 13 residues. V was shortened by 5 bases and J by 6 bases, with 12 bases between the two germline ends. CDR1 is SGHVS, CDR2 FNYEAQ, per germline. The CDR3 loop is CASSNARGDTQYF. In DNA, the CDR3 is TGTGCCAGCAGCAACGCCCGGGGGGATACGCAGTATTTT.

In its sample, this clone was seen a few times. The chain recombines TRBV30 with TRBJ1-2; D ambiguous. This CDR3 region has 15 residues. V was pared by 4 bases and J by 4 bases, with 19 bases between. Germline V gene lookup returns CDR1 GTSNPN and CDR2 SVGIG (reference sequence). In nucleotides, the CDR3 is TGTGCCTGGACCCCCTCAGGTCCGCGGGGCTATGGCTACACCTTC. It yields the protein CAWTPSGPRGYGYTF.

Comment on this clone: This sample includes further DNA sequences coding for the same CDR3. This chain joins TRBV9 and TRBJ2-2, with 7 bases aligning to TRBD2. J lost 3 bases, V lost 0 bases, and 5 bases had no gene match. The CDR3 runs to 16 residues. The germline CDR1 and CDR2 sequences are SGDLS and YYNGEE. The CDR3 DNA follows: TGTGCCAGCAGCGTAGGGGCGGGAGTGTACACCGGGGAGCTGTTTTTT. Its translation is CASSVGAGVYTGELFF.

The chain couples TRBV30 to TRBJ2-3, with TRBD2 matching over 12 bases. Trimming at V came to 3 bases and at J to 1 base, leaving 11 bases not matched to a gene. Germline assignment: CDR1 GTSNPN and CDR2 SVGIG (reference sequence). This CDR3 spans 18 amino acids. Written as DNA, the CDR3 is TGTGCCTGGAGCCGACTAGCGGGGGCGATCGGTCGCACAGATACGCAGTATTTT. It translates to CAWSRLAGAIGRTDTQYF.

This chain links TRBV5-5 with TRBJ2-1; 9 bases map to TRBD2. J was trimmed by 9 bases and V by 4 bases; bases with no gene match: 11. CDR3 size: 15 residues. The V gene's germline CDR1 is SGHKS and CDR2 YYEKEE (reference sequence). CDR3 in DNA: TGTGCCAGCAGCCCGGGACTAGCCCCGTCTGTTGAGCAGTTCTTC. Amino acids: CASSPGLAPSVEQFF.

J is TRBJ2-1 and V is TRBV9; D might be TRBD2 (5 bases). The ends were cut back, 0 bases at V and 7 bases at J, with 17 bases in the middle. There are 16 residues in the CDR3. Looked up from germline, CDR1 is SGDLS and CDR2 is YYNGEE. As DNA, the CDR3 is TGTGCCAGCAGCGTAGTGGGTCGGGGTCTCGGGAATGAGCAGTTCTTC. This sequence encodes CASSVVGRGLGNEQFF.

The rearrangement links TRBV28 to TRBJ2-7; 8 positions agree with TRBD1. The germline V gene has CDR1 MDHEN and CDR2 SYDVKM. J lost 5 bases, V lost 4 bases, and 10 bases had no gene match. The CDR3 is made up of 15 amino acids. DNA of the CDR3: TGTGCCAGCAGTTACCCAGGGCAGGGGGCCCACGAGCAGTACTTC. Amino acids: CASSYPGQGAHEQYF.

The chain employs TRBV9 and TRBJ2-7; D gene ambiguous. Trimming left V 0 bases short and J 5 bases short, with 9 bases between. Per germline, CDR1 SGDLS and CDR2 YYNGEE. The length of the CDR3 is 13 residues. The CDR3 sequence is CASSVGAVHEQYF. The CDR3 DNA follows: TGTGCCAGCAGCGTAGGGGCAGTCCACGAGCAGTACTTC.

The V call is TRBV7-6, the J call TRBJ2-1; D possibly corresponds to TRBD2 (5 bases). Germline values: CDR1 SGHVS, CDR2 FNYEAQ. V was trimmed by 2 bases and J by 3 bases, leaving 14 bases between them. The CDR3 covers 16 residues. The CDR3 bases are TGTGCCAGCAGCTTACTGCCGAGCGGAGGCTACAATGAGCAGTTCTTC. It encodes CASSLLPSGGYNEQFF. The full variable domain, its missing parts supplied by reference TRBV7-6 and TRBJ2-1, is GAGVSQSPRYKVTKRGQDVALRCDPISGHVSLYWYRQALGQGPEFLTYFNYEAQQDKSGLPNDRFSAERPEGSISTLTIQRTEQRDSAMYRCASSLLPSGGYNEQFFGPGTRLTVL.

In its sample, this clone was seen a few times. V is TRBV2 and J is TRBJ1-1; D is ambiguous. CDR1 is SNHLY and CDR2 is FYNNEI in the germline V gene. Trimming took off 6 bases at V and 3 bases at J, with 11 bases between the two ends. This CDR3 contains 13 residues. The CDR3 here is CASRTGRDTEAFF. In nucleotides, the CDR3 is TGTGCCAGCAGGACCGGGAGGGACACTGAAGCTTTCTTT.

The V gene is TRBV6-1, the J gene TRBJ2-5; 7 bases are a match to TRBD1. Trimming at V came to 4 bases and at J to 1 base, leaving 3 bases not matched to a gene. The germline V gene encodes CDR1 MNHNS and CDR2 SASEGT. The CDR3 sequence is 14 residues long. The CDR3 bases are TGTGCCAGCAGTGGCCGGGACAGCCAAGAGACCCAGTACTTC. It specifies CASSGRDSQETQYF.

A note on this clone: A junction end diverges from the germline sequence, so it may reflect a read error. This chain uses TRBV6-1 with TRBJ2-7, with a weak D call TRBD2 (5 bases). Per the germline V gene, CDR1 is MNHNS and CDR2 is SASEGT. This CDR3 is built from 12 residues. In nucleotides, the CDR3 is TGTGCCAGCAGGGAAGTGAGGGACGAGCAGTACTTC. Encoded protein: CASREVRDEQYF.

The DNA for the CDR3 is TGTGCCAGCAGTCCACCATCATGGCGCAATCAGCCCCAGCATTTT. Its translation is CASSPPSWRNQPQHF. V usage is TRBV28 and J usage is TRBJ1-5; D call uncertain. V lost 5 bases, J lost 2 bases, and 13 bases lay in between. The CDR3 extends over 15 amino acids. The germline V gene has CDR1 MDHEN and CDR2 SYDVKM.

The chain is built from TRBV5-4 and TRBJ1-1, with TRBD1 identical over 8 bases. This CDR3 has 14 amino acids. CDR1 SGHNT and CDR2 YYREEE come from the germline V gene (reference sequence). The J segment lost 8 bases and the V segment lost 2 bases, leaving 8 bases of the junction unmatched. The DNA of the CDR3 is TGTGCCAGCAGCTTTCAAGCAGGGGGCGGGGAAGCTTTCTTT. Its translation: CASSFQAGGGEAFF.

Only a few counts were recorded for this clone. The CDR3 loop is CASSPGASEITGELFF. CDR3 sequence (DNA): TGTGCCAGCAGCCCCGGGGCTAGCGAGATCACCGGGGAGCTGTTTTTT. This chain uses TRBV5-5 with TRBJ2-2; possibly TRBD2 for D (6 bases). Trimming pared 4 bases from V and 4 bases from J, leaving 17 bases between. The CDR3 covers 16 residues. Germline CDR1 SGHKS, CDR2 YYEKEE (reference sequence).

The chain uses TRBV4-3 and TRBJ1-5; D ambiguous. The CDR3 totals 15 residues. Germline V lookup: CDR1 LGHNA, CDR2 YSLEER. V shed 0 bases and J shed 1 base, with 7 bases lying between them. This CDR3 is CASSQDLASNQPQHF. CDR3 DNA sequence: TGCGCCAGCAGCCAAGATTTGGCAAGCAATCAGCCCCAGCATTTT.

This chain connects TRBV5-1 to TRBJ2-7, with TRBD1 matching 8 bases. CDR3 size: 16 residues. With 4 bases clipped from V and 5 bases from J, the junction kept 14 bases outside the gene matches. The germline V gene has CDR1 SGHRS and CDR2 YFSETQ. The DNA for the CDR3 is TGCGCCAGCAGCCTCAGGCCGGACAGGGTGATGAACGAGCAGTACTTC. Its translation is CASSLRPDRVMNEQYF.

Worth noting for this clone: Different DNA sequences within this sample yield the same CDR3. This sequence joins TRBV5-5 and TRBJ1-2, with D possibly being TRBD1 (5 bases). The germline V gene encodes CDR1 SGHKS and CDR2 YYEKEE (reference sequence). CDR3 length equals 15 residues. Trimming removed 0 bases from V and 4 bases from J, with 13 bases in between. CDR3 DNA sequence: TGTGCCAGCAGCTTGGGCGACAGAGTTGTCTATGGCTACACCTTC. Residues: CASSLGDRVVYGYTF.

This clone was counted only a few times. J is TRBJ2-1 and V is TRBV27, with D possibly being TRBD2 (5 bases). The germline V and J ends were trimmed by 6 bases and 4 bases, with 19 bases remaining between them. This CDR3 is 16 amino acids long. Germline loops: CDR1 MNHEY, CDR2 SMNVEV (reference sequence). CDR3 loop: CASRTPRSGDYNEQFF. CDR3 nucleotide sequence: TGTGCCAGCAGAACTCCCCGCAGCGGAGATTACAATGAGCAGTTCTTC.

The V and J genes are TRBV6-1 and TRBJ2-2; D remains unclear. The germline V and J ends were trimmed by 5 bases and 7 bases, with 8 bases remaining between them. The CDR3 covers 12 residues. Per germline, CDR1 MNHNS and CDR2 SASEGT. CDR3 sequence reads: CASSRYDGELFF. The CDR3 bases are TGTGCCAGCAGTCGGTATGACGGGGAGCTGTTTTTT.

The chain carries TRBV7-9 and TRBJ1-1; D is unresolved. V lost 2 bases and J lost 3, with 7 bases in between. The CDR3 loop spans 13 amino acids. Germline V gene sequence: CDR1 SEHNR, CDR2 FQNEAQ (reference sequence). CDR3 in amino acids: CASSLLRDTEAFF. CDR3 coding DNA: TGTGCCAGCAGCTTACTTCGGGACACTGAAGCTTTCTTT.

The CDR3 DNA reads TGTGCCAGCAGTTTGGAGTCCTTCGGGGATACGCAGTATTTT. Protein product: CASSLESFGDTQYF. The chain joins TRBV27 to TRBJ2-3; unclear D gene. Germline CDR1 is MNHEY and CDR2 is SMNVEV (reference sequence). This CDR3 is 14 amino acids long. V lost 3 bases and J lost 6, with 13 bases in between.

The rearrangement links TRBV27 to TRBJ1-2; D not certain. The CDR3 has 14 amino acids. Germline V gene data show CDR1 as MNHEY and CDR2 as SMNVEV (reference sequence). V lost 5 bases to trimming and J lost 7 bases, with 17 bases between them. CDR3 sequence: CASSNPSLGGGYTF. DNA of the CDR3: TGTGCCAGCAGTAACCCAAGTTTAGGAGGTGGCTACACCTTC.

The chain links TRBV30 to TRBJ2-2; maybe TRBD2 (6 bases). CDR1 is GTSNPN and CDR2 is SVGIG in the germline V gene (reference sequence). Deletions cut 6 bases from V and 7 bases from J, with 12 bases between. The CDR3 runs 12 residues. CDR3 coding DNA: TGTGCCTGCCGACTAGTAGGCGGGGAGCTGTTTTTT. Its protein is CACRLVGGELFF. The full variable domain, completed using reference TRBV30 and TRBJ2-2, is SQTIHQWPATLVQPVGSPLSLECTVEGTSNPNLYWYRQAAGRGLQLLFYSVGIGQISSEVPQNLSASRPQDRQFILSSKKLLLSDSGFYLCACRLVGGELFFGEGSRLTVL.

The chain recombines TRBV4-2 with TRBJ2-7; tentative D call: TRBD1 (8 bases). This CDR3 contains 16 residues. Germline V CDR1 and CDR2: LGHNA, YNFKEQ. Trimming took off 0 bases at V and 3 bases at J, with 15 bases between the two ends. The CDR3 reads CASSQELQGGIYEQYF. The DNA for the CDR3 is TGTGCCAGCAGCCAAGAACTACAGGGGGGGATCTACGAGCAGTACTTC.

This clone occurred a few times. V and J are TRBV15 and TRBJ1-4; the match to TRBD1 covers 10 bases. There are 15 residues in the CDR3. Germline trimming cut 1 base from V and 7 bases from J; bases unmatched to any gene: 3. The germline V gene has CDR1 LNHNV and CDR2 YYDKDF (reference sequence). CDR3 amino acids: CATSRGGQGREKLFF. As DNA, the CDR3 is TGTGCCACCAGCAGAGGGGGACAGGGGCGTGAAAAACTGTTTTTT.

The chain couples TRBV13 to TRBJ1-1; possible D gene TRBD1, 6 bases. Germline assignment: CDR1 PRHDT and CDR2 FYEKMQ (reference sequence). V lost 4 bases, J lost 1 base, and 13 bases lay in between. CDR3 length: 15 residues. The CDR3 is CASSSGQGWNTEAFF. The CDR3 DNA follows: TGTGCCAGCAGCTCCGGGCAGGGGTGGAACACTGAAGCTTTCTTT.

The V and J genes are TRBV7-3 and TRBJ1-1, with 8 bases matching TRBD1. The germline V gene encodes CDR1 SGHTA and CDR2 FQGTGA. The CDR3 has 14 amino acids. V trimming: 5 bases; J trimming: 4 bases; junction bases outside the gene matches: 6. CDR3 in DNA: TGTGCCAGCAGCAGTACAGGGGGGGGCACTGAAGCTTTCTTT. As protein: CASSSTGGGTEAFF.

The chain recombines TRBV27 with TRBJ2-1; 8 positions match TRBD2. V gave up 3 bases and J gave up 0 bases; unmatched junction bases: 1. Germline CDR1 reads MNHEY; CDR2 reads SMNVEV (reference sequence). The CDR3 spans 15 residues. The CDR3 here is CASSLSGSSYNEQFF. In nucleotides, the CDR3 is TGTGCCAGCAGTTTGAGCGGGAGCTCCTACAATGAGCAGTTCTTC.

V and J are TRBV5-4 and TRBJ1-1; D is possibly TRBD1 (6 bases). V dropped 1 base and J dropped 5 bases, with 9 bases sitting between them. CDR3 length: 13 residues. Germline CDR1 SGHNT, CDR2 YYREEE (reference sequence). The CDR3 bases are TGTGCCAGCAGCTTGCAGCAGGGGACTGAAGCTTTCTTT. This translates into CASSLQQGTEAFF.